The 19 T cell receptor beta chains presented below share a single source sample, sequenced in a study of metastatic and nonmetastatic thyroid tumors. Every patient underwent thyroid surgery untreated. With MiXCR, TCRdb reprocessed the PCR reads. The sample lists 18,000 or so clones; around 26% were seen once. Sequencing used tumor tissue. These receptors were collected from a female donor with papillary thyroid cancer or a benign thyroid nodule (not recorded which). Some clones in this sample may be carry-over from other donors' samples.

By sample fraction, this clone is medium-sized. The chain combines TRBV7-2 with TRBJ2-7; TRBD1 aligns across 7 bases. Germline CDR1 SGHTA, CDR2 FQGNSA. The ends lost 7 bases at V and 2 bases at J; junction bases unmatched: 11. The CDR3 extends over 15 amino acids. CDR3 protein: CASMHLGQPTYEQYF. The CDR3 coding sequence is TGTGCCAGCATGCACCTGGGACAGCCAACCTACGAGCAGTACTTC.

This clone was observed a few times. The V call is TRBV2, the J call TRBJ1-1; 12 bases align to TRBD1. The CDR3 length is 15 residues. Looked up from germline, CDR1 is SNHLY and CDR2 is FYNNEI. V shed 5 bases and J 4 bases; nucleotides not matched to a gene: 5. Here the CDR3 reads CASSRDRGPGTEAFF. CDR3 in DNA: TGTGCCAGCAGTCGGGACAGGGGGCCCGGCACTGAAGCTTTCTTT.

A few counts support this clone. The chain has TRBV6-5 and TRBJ2-7; D tentatively fits TRBD1 or TRBD2 (6 bases each). Germline CDR1 is MNHEY and CDR2 is SVGAGI. With 5 bases removed from V and 4 bases from J, the gap between germline ends came to 12 bases. The CDR3 contains 13 residues. The DNA of the CDR3 is TGTGCCAGCAGTCACAGGGAGGAGTACGAGCAGTACTTC. Protein: CASSHREEYEQYF.

This clone was recorded once. A much more abundant neighbour one base away suggests this may be a read error. Different DNA sequences within this sample yield the same CDR3. The V and J genes are TRBV7-6 and TRBJ2-1, with 11 nucleotides matching TRBD2. The CDR3 spans 18 residues. Germline V CDR1 and CDR2: SGHVS, FNYEAQ. DNA of the CDR3: TGTGCCAGCAGCTTAGGCACTAGCGGGGGTAGCTCCTACAATGAGCAATTCTTC. The encoded protein is CASSLGTSGGSSYNEQFF.

The CDR3 DNA reads as TGTGCCAGCAGTCTGACTAGCGGGGACGAATCCAATGAGCAGTTCTTC. Translated: CASSLTSGDESNEQFF. The genes are TRBV28 and TRBJ2-1; the match to TRBD2 covers 11 bases. There are 16 residues in the CDR3. V dropped 5 bases and J dropped 6; count of bases not matched to a gene: 9. CDR1 and CDR2 (germline): MDHEN, SYDVKM.

The chain joins TRBV3-1 to TRBJ2-1, with no clear D. Trimming shortened V by 5 bases and J by 9 bases, and 11 bases separated the two germline ends. This CDR3 is built from 12 residues. Germline V gene lookup returns CDR1 LGHDT and CDR2 YNNKEL (reference sequence). CDR3 in DNA: TGTGCCAGCAGCGAAGGAGCTGGTGAGCAGTTCTTC. Its translation is CASSEGAGEQFF.

This clone was seen only a few times. The chain uses TRBV6-1 and TRBJ2-6; D is undetermined. CDR1 is MNHNS, CDR2 SASEGT, per germline. The length of the CDR3 is 15 residues. Trimming took 4 bases from V and 4 from J, leaving 11 bases between them. This CDR3 reads CASSVEGSGANVLTF. In DNA, the CDR3 is TGTGCCAGCAGTGTAGAAGGCTCCGGGGCCAACGTCCTGACTTTC.

The chain combines TRBV6-1 with TRBJ2-7, with D possibly matching TRBD2 (5 bases). Germline V CDR1 and CDR2: MNHNS, SASEGT. V gave up 2 bases and J gave up 0 bases, with 14 bases separating them. The CDR3 is made up of 16 amino acids. This CDR3 reads CASSERLAESSYEQYF. CDR3 nucleotide sequence: TGTGCCAGCAGTGAACGGCTAGCTGAGAGCTCCTACGAGCAGTACTTC.

This clone was seen ten or more times. J is TRBJ1-5 and V is TRBV19, with 7 bases identical to TRBD1. Germline V gene data show CDR1 as LNHDA and CDR2 as SQIVND (reference sequence). The CDR3 covers 15 residues. V shed 4 bases and J 8 bases; nucleotides not matched to a gene: 11. The CDR3 region is CASSNPTGDLEPQHF. CDR3 nucleotides: TGTGCCAGTAGTAACCCTACAGGGGACTTGGAGCCCCAGCATTTT.

The chain carries TRBV12-3 or TRBV12-4 and TRBJ1-5, with D unclear. The CDR3 length is 13 residues. Trimming took off 4 bases at V and 3 bases at J, with 7 bases between the two ends. The CDR3 DNA follows: TGTGCCAGCAGTTCCGCTACCAATCAGCCCCAGCATTTT. It yields the protein CASSSATNQPQHF.

In its sample, this clone was seen many times. This chain connects TRBV7-9 to TRBJ1-2; D ambiguous. The CDR3 runs to 13 residues. V dropped 3 bases and J dropped 2 bases, with 7 bases sitting between them. Germline loops: CDR1 SEHNR, CDR2 FQNEAQ (reference sequence). CDR3 coding DNA: TGTGCCAGCAGCTTTACGGGGAACTATGGCTACACCTTC. This translates into CASSFTGNYGYTF.

This clone was counted only a few times. The chain is built from TRBV19 and TRBJ1-2, with D hard to call. Germline V gene lookup returns CDR1 LNHDA and CDR2 SQIVND (reference sequence). The CDR3 length is 15 residues. Trimming pared 6 bases from V and 3 bases from J, leaving 17 bases between. CDR3 sequence: CASRPSDWGHYGYTF. The CDR3 DNA reads as TGTGCCAGTAGACCCTCCGATTGGGGTCACTATGGCTACACCTTC.

By share of the sample, this clone is large. The chain combines TRBV12-3 or TRBV12-4 with TRBJ1-2; tentatively, D is TRBD1 (5 bases). V lost 6 bases and J lost 6, with 14 bases in between. There are 13 residues in the CDR3. CDR3 sequence: CASSRTLGDGYTF. CDR3 nucleotide sequence: TGTGCCAGCAGCAGGACACTCGGGGATGGCTACACCTTC.

This clone was observed many times. This chain uses TRBV5-1 with TRBJ2-7; D perhaps matches TRBD2 (6 bases). The germline V and J ends were trimmed by 3 bases and 3 bases, with 16 bases remaining between them. CDR1 is SGHRS, CDR2 YFSETQ, per germline. There are 15 residues in the CDR3. CDR3 sequence reads: CASSSTGDSYYEQYF. CDR3 nucleotides: TGCGCCAGCAGCTCCACTGGGGACTCCTACTACGAGCAGTACTTC.

This chain links TRBV20-1 with TRBJ1-1, with D possibly matching TRBD1 (6 bases). The germline V gene encodes CDR1 DFQATT and CDR2 SNEGSKA (reference sequence). The CDR3 length is 13 residues. V gave up 3 bases and J gave up 1 base, with 9 bases separating them. The CDR3 reads CSASRGRNTEAFF. CDR3 coding DNA: TGCAGTGCTAGTAGGGGGAGGAACACTGAAGCTTTCTTT.

This clone was detected ten times or more. The chain joins TRBV7-9 to TRBJ2-1, with 7 bases that match TRBD2. Germline CDR1 reads SEHNR; CDR2 reads FQNEAQ (reference sequence). The V gene end was trimmed by 5 bases and the J gene end by 0 bases; junction bases not matched to a gene: 10. The CDR3 has 17 amino acids. The CDR3 protein is CASSPTPLAVSYNEQFF. The CDR3, as DNA: TGTGCCAGCAGCCCTACCCCTCTAGCGGTCTCCTACAATGAGCAGTTCTTC.

Ten or more counts support this clone. The chain recombines TRBV11-2 with TRBJ2-5; 9 nucleotides match TRBD2. The ends lost 5 bases at V and 5 bases at J; junction bases unmatched: 12. Germline V gene lookup returns CDR1 SGHAT and CDR2 FQNNGV. The length of the CDR3 is 16 residues. CDR3 sequence (DNA): TGTGCCAGCAGCGTTCCACTAGCGGGCCCTGGGGAGACCCAGTACTTC. Translated: CASSVPLAGPGETQYF.

This clone was seen just once. This chain connects TRBV11-2 to TRBJ2-5; 7 nucleotides line up with TRBD2. TRBJ2-1 matches the DNA end more closely, so the J call is doubtful. Germline V CDR1 and CDR2: SGHAT, FQNNGV. The CDR3 length is 14 residues. The CDR3 is CASSSRGGYNEQFF. The CDR3 nucleotides read TGTGCCAGCAGTTCGCGCGGGGGATACAATGAGCAGTTCTTC.

This chain joins TRBV7-2 and TRBJ2-7, with TRBD2 matching over 14 bases. V was clipped by 5 bases and J by 12 bases; unmatched bases: 9. The CDR3 sequence is 14 residues long. The germline V gene has CDR1 SGHTA and CDR2 FQGNSA. The CDR3 sequence is CASSPGLAGAQRYF. CDR3 DNA sequence: TGTGCCAGCAGCCCGGGACTAGCGGGGGCCCAGCGGTACTTC.